The 9 T cell receptor beta chains reported below all come from one sample, sequenced in a study of blood T cell repertoires in COVID-19. This table comes from immunoSEQ multiplex PCR, and its TCRdb copy is limited to in-frame clones, with some not included. This table has 300,000 or so clones, more than 75% appearing once. Material for sequencing was peripheral blood. Receptors originate from a woman aged 40-49 years who had recovered from COVID-19.

The genes are TRBV4-1 and TRBJ1-3; D possibly corresponds to TRBD1 (5 bases). Deletions cut 1 base from V and 0 bases from J, with 22 bases between. The CDR3 runs to 20 residues. Germline values: CDR1 MGHRA, CDR2 YSYEKL. The CDR3 region has the DNA TGCGCCAGCAGCCAAGGGGAATTGTTCCGGGACTCAAGCTCTGGAAACACCATATATTTT. This translates into CASSQGELFRDSSSGNTIYF.

The chain carries TRBV19 and TRBJ1-5; the D is unclear. The CDR3 spans 13 residues. The V end lost 0 bases, the J end lost 7 bases, and 7 bases lay between the germline ends. The germline V gene encodes CDR1 LNHDA and CDR2 SQIVND (reference sequence). CDR3 loop: CASSIDSVQPQHF. DNA for the CDR3: TGTGCCAGTAGTATAGATTCGGTACAGCCCCAGCATTTT. Full variable domain (remainder filled in from reference TRBV19 and TRBJ1-5): DGGITQSPKYLFRKEGQNVTLSCEQNLNHDAMYWYRQDPGQGLRLIYYSQIVNDFQKGDIAEGYSVSREKKESFPLTVTSAQKNPTAFYLCASSIDSVQPQHFGDGTRLSIL.

The genes are TRBV18 and TRBJ2-1; 8 positions agree with TRBD1. This CDR3 is built from 14 residues. Looked up from germline, CDR1 is KGHSH and CDR2 is LQKENI. V shed 6 bases and J 4 bases; nucleotides not matched to a gene: 5. The CDR3 region is CASSAGQAYNEQFF. CDR3 DNA: TGTGCCAGCTCGGCGGGACAGGCTTACAATGAGCAGTTCTTC.

The chain employs TRBV6-5 and TRBJ1-2; TRBD1 agrees at 7 bases. CDR1 is MNHEY, CDR2 SVGAGI, per germline. The CDR3 runs 13 residues. With V trimmed by 4 bases and J by 4 bases, 3 bases remained unmatched. The CDR3: CASSLTGPYGYTF. The CDR3 nucleotides read TGTGCCAGCAGTTTGACAGGGCCCTATGGCTACACCTTC.

The chain recombines TRBV9 with TRBJ2-2; D is possibly TRBD2 (5 bases). The CDR3 consists of 16 residues. Per germline, CDR1 SGDLS and CDR2 YYNGEE. Deletions cut 4 bases from V and 5 bases from J, with 18 bases between. CDR3 coding DNA: TGTGCCAGCAGCACCCCGGGAACCGGTGTGACCGGGGAGCTGTTTTTT. Protein sequence: CASSTPGTGVTGELFF.

The chain recombines TRBV6-5 with TRBJ1-1, with D unclear. Germline CDR1 MNHEY, CDR2 SVGAGI. There are 13 residues in the CDR3. V lost 5 bases, J lost 1 base, and 8 bases lay in between. The CDR3 nucleotides read TGTGCCAGCAGTACGTGGCAGAACACTGAAGCTTTCTTT. Protein: CASSTWQNTEAFF.

Notes on this clone: Its ends do not fully match the called genes, so a read error is possible. The V and J genes are TRBV7-7 and TRBJ2-2, with 8 bases fitting TRBD1. The CDR3 length is 14 residues. CDR1 and CDR2 from the germline V gene are SSHAT and FNYEAQ (reference sequence). CDR3 bases: TGTGCTAGCACCCAGGGGGCAGTAACCGGGGAGCTGTTTTTT. It is translated as CASTQGAVTGELFF.

This chain links TRBV6-2 or TRBV6-3 with TRBJ1-5; 8 nucleotides align to TRBD1. Losses at the gene ends were 2 bases for V and 1 base for J; bases not matched to a gene: 7. The CDR3 sequence is 17 residues long. Germline-derived CDR1 and CDR2 are MNHEY and SVGEGT. The CDR3 protein is CASSYRQGPGSNQPQHF. In DNA, the CDR3 is TGTGCCAGCAGTTACAGACAGGGGCCAGGGAGCAATCAGCCCCAGCATTTT.

The chain recombines TRBV5-8 with TRBJ2-1; 11 bases map to TRBD2. The germline CDR1 and CDR2 sequences are SGHTS and YDEGEE. Trimming took 2 bases from V and 3 from J; bases not matched to a gene: 16. The CDR3 has 20 amino acids. The CDR3 DNA reads TGTGCCAGCAGCTTTCGCCCTGAACGACTAGCGGGGTCCCTCTACAATGAGCAGTTCTTC. It translates to CASSFRPERLAGSLYNEQFF.